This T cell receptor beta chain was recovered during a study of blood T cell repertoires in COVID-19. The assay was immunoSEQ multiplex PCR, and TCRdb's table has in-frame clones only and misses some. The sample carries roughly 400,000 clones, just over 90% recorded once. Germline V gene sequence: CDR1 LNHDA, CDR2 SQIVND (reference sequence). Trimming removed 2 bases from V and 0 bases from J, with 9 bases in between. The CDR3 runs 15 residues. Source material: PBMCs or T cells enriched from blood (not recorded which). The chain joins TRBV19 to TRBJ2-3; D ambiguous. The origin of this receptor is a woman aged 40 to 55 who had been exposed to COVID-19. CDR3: CASSIWADSTDTQYF. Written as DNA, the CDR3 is TGTGCCAGTAGTATATGGGCAGACAGCACAGATACGCAGTATTTT.